These T cell receptor beta chains were read from a single sample in a study of OX40 agonist ivuxolimab in advanced cancers. This table comes from immunoSEQ multiplex PCR, and its TCRdb copy is limited to in-frame clones, with some not included. Of about 99,000 clones listed, 94% are singletons. The sample consisted of CD4+ or CD8+ T cells sorted from blood, taken in a trial of the OX40 agonist ivuxolimab. All receptors derive from an adult with an advanced solid tumor such as melanoma, head and neck, liver or kidney cancer. CDR3s include the opening cysteine and the closing phenylalanine or tryptophan. The order of the fields is D gene, clone size, V gene, J gene, CDR3 DNA, CDR3 protein. A D gene is named only where the DNA matches it firmly. For some rows the clone size is stated as once, few or many, or as a class when expanded; others skip it.

TRBD2	-	TRBV11-3	TRBJ2-1	TGTGCCAGCAGCTTAGGGCCCCTCAGCGGGGGATCCTACAATGAGCAGTTCTTC	CASSLGPLSGGSYNEQFF
TRBD1	-	TRBV19	TRBJ1-5	TGTGCCAGTGGGACAGGGAGCAATCAGCCCCAGCATTTT	CASGTGSNQPQHF
TRBD1	once	TRBV6-6	TRBJ2-3	TGTGCCAGCAGGGTTTCAGGGGGAGGCACAGATACGCAGTATTTT	CASRVSGGGTDTQYF
-	-	TRBV27	TRBJ1-5	TGTGCCAGCAGTGCCTCGGGACTTCGCCAATCCTTCAATCAGCCCCAGCATTTT	CASSASGLRQSFNQPQHF
-	-	TRBV18	TRBJ2-6	TGTGCCAGCTCGTCCCGGCGCTCTGGGGCCAACGTCCTGACTTTC	CASSSRRSGANVLTF
TRBD1	-	TRBV5-1	TRBJ1-3	TGCGCCAGCAGCCCAGGGGGCACCTCTGGAAACACCATATATTTT	CASSPGGTSGNTIYF
-	-	TRBV5-8	TRBJ2-7	TGTGCCAGCAGCTTGGCAACAGTAGGCGAGCAGTACTTC	CASSLATVGEQYF
-	-	TRBV6-5	TRBJ1-2	TGTGCCAGCCGGCACCCTAACTATGGCTACACCTTC	CASRHPNYGYTF
-	-	TRBV19	TRBJ2-1	TGTGCCAGTAGCCTTCTCTGGGGCTCCTACAATGAGCAGTTCTTC	CASSLLWGSYNEQFF
TRBD1	-	TRBV2	TRBJ1-4	TGTGCCAGCAGACCTGACAGGGCAACTAATGAAAAACTGTTTTTT	CASRPDRATNEKLFF
TRBD2	-	TRBV7-3	TRBJ2-7	TGTGCCAGCAGCTCATCGCGGCGGGAGGCCTACGAGCAGTACTTC	CASSSSRREAYEQYF
TRBD2	-	TRBV5-1	TRBJ2-3	TGCGCCAGCAGCTGGACTAGCGGGAGAACAGATACGCAGTATTTT	CASSWTSGRTDTQYF
-	-	TRBV19	TRBJ1-1	TGTGCCAGTATCGGGCTGAGAGGTAACACTGAAGCTTTCTTT	CASIGLRGNTEAFF
-	once	TRBV18	TRBJ2-5	TGTGCCAGCTCACCAATTCCTGTGTGGGATCAAGAGACCCAGTACTTC	CASSPIPVWDQETQYF
-	-	TRBV11-2	TRBJ2-1	TGTGCCAGCAGCTCGGGGCTGGACGATGAGCAGTTCTTC	CASSSGLDDEQFF
-	-	TRBV19	TRBJ1-2	TGTGCCAGTACCGATAACGGAGGGGTAGGCTACACCTTC	CASTDNGGVGYTF
-	once	TRBV7-9	TRBJ2-5	TGTGCCAGCAGCCCCGGTACTGTCGGGGAGACCCAGTACTTC	CASSPGTVGETQYF
TRBD1	-	TRBV7-9	TRBJ1-1	TGTGCCAGCAGCTTAGGGGACAGTGAAGCTTTCTTT	CASSLGDSEAFF
-	-	TRBV4-3	TRBJ1-1	TGCGCCAGCAGCCAGACACCGGGACACCTGAACACTGAAGCTTTCTTT	CASSQTPGHLNTEAFF
TRBD2	-	TRBV28	TRBJ2-1	TGTGCCAGCACTCCGGGAGGGAACACCTACAATGAGCAGTTCTTC	CASTPGGNTYNEQFF
-	-	TRBV28	TRBJ1-5	TGTGCCAGCAGTGGGGGGAATCAGCCCCAGCATTTT	CASSGGNQPQHF
-	-	TRBV6-1	TRBJ2-7	TGTGCCAGCAGTGAAAGCTTCTACGAGCAGTACTTC	CASSESFYEQYF
-	-	TRBV10-1	TRBJ2-7	TGCGCCAGCAGTGAGCAATTTGGAAGGGTAGCCTACGAGCAGTACTTC	CASSEQFGRVAYEQYF
-	-	TRBV5-6	TRBJ2-7	TGTGCCAGCAGCCCAGGGCAGCCCTACGAGCAGTACTTC	CASSPGQPYEQYF